The rows below give T cell receptor beta chains drawn from one sample of a study of sequential checkpoint blockade in melanoma. The method was immunoSEQ multiplex PCR; TCRdb's version includes in-frame clones alone and lacks a portion of them. Among 15,000 to 20,000 clones listed, 69% were seen once. Sequencing used CD8+ T cells sorted from blood (inferred from file names), obtained from a patient given nivolumab and ipilimumab in sequence. Receptors originate from a human donor with melanoma. The CDR3 runs from the conserved cysteine through the conserved F or W. The D gene is left open where the match is weak.

cdr3_aa: CSAPTDYGYTF
j_call: TRBJ1-2
v_call: TRBV20-1
d_call: NA
cdr3_length: 11

cdr3_aa: CASSRMTAGGPTDTQYF
j_call: TRBJ2-3
v_call: TRBV5-1
d_call: TRBD2
cdr3_length: 17

cdr3_aa: CASSPDWAYEQYF
j_call: TRBJ2-7
v_call: TRBV5-5
d_call: NA
cdr3_length: 13

cdr3_aa: CSVEALDSYGYTF
j_call: TRBJ1-2
v_call: TRBV29-1
d_call: NA
cdr3_length: 13

cdr3_aa: CATSVVEGRVGELFF
j_call: TRBJ2-2
v_call: TRBV15
d_call: NA
cdr3_length: 15

cdr3_aa: CASSPIRVLGTGELFF
j_call: TRBJ2-2
v_call: TRBV27
d_call: NA
cdr3_length: 16

cdr3_aa: CASSQEKAGTGPNYEQYF
j_call: TRBJ2-7
v_call: TRBV4-3
d_call: TRBD1
cdr3_length: 18

cdr3_aa: CASSPGGRYYEQYF
j_call: TRBJ2-7
v_call: TRBV7-6
d_call: NA
cdr3_length: 14

cdr3_aa: CASLPGTSGYNEQFF
j_call: TRBJ2-1
v_call: TRBV5-6
d_call: TRBD2
cdr3_length: 15

cdr3_aa: CASSPSSGEGFSKQFF
j_call: TRBJ2-1
v_call: TRBV7-9
d_call: NA
cdr3_length: 16

cdr3_aa: CASSPGTFETQYF
j_call: TRBJ2-5
v_call: TRBV5-1
d_call: NA
cdr3_length: 13

cdr3_aa: CASSLHQGSEGYTF
j_call: TRBJ1-2
v_call: TRBV7-3
d_call: NA
cdr3_length: 14

cdr3_aa: CASSLEPVGPGYQPQHF
j_call: TRBJ1-5
v_call: TRBV5-5
d_call: NA
cdr3_length: 17

cdr3_aa: CASRGTGNYGYTF
j_call: TRBJ1-2
v_call: TRBV10-2
d_call: TRBD1
cdr3_length: 13

cdr3_aa: CASSGPYTYEQYF
j_call: TRBJ2-7
v_call: TRBV9
d_call: NA
cdr3_length: 13

cdr3_aa: CASSSDRALFEAFF
j_call: TRBJ1-1
v_call: TRBV7-9
d_call: TRBD1
cdr3_length: 14

cdr3_aa: CSVVPFAGGNEQFF
j_call: TRBJ2-1
v_call: TRBV29-1
d_call: TRBD1
cdr3_length: 14

cdr3_aa: CASRDGQGRYGYTF
j_call: TRBJ1-2
v_call: TRBV2
d_call: TRBD1
cdr3_length: 14

cdr3_aa: CASSSGQMNTGELFF
j_call: TRBJ2-2
v_call: TRBV7-6
d_call: NA
cdr3_length: 15

cdr3_aa: CASRAQGALTEAFF
j_call: TRBJ1-1
v_call: TRBV28
d_call: TRBD1
cdr3_length: 14

cdr3_aa: CASSPWTGYSETEAFF
j_call: TRBJ1-1
v_call: TRBV28
d_call: TRBD1
cdr3_length: 16

cdr3_aa: CASSQPMDRESYEQYF
j_call: TRBJ2-7
v_call: TRBV4-2
d_call: TRBD1
cdr3_length: 16

cdr3_aa: CASSLERRSSYEQYF
j_call: TRBJ2-7
v_call: TRBV5-1
d_call: NA
cdr3_length: 15

cdr3_aa: CASSPLTGSTIYF
j_call: TRBJ1-3
v_call: TRBV19
d_call: NA
cdr3_length: 13

cdr3_aa: CASSATSYEQYF
j_call: TRBJ2-7
v_call: TRBV6-1
d_call: NA
cdr3_length: 12

cdr3_aa: CASSPDRDSNQPQHF
j_call: TRBJ1-5
v_call: TRBV4-3
d_call: TRBD1
cdr3_length: 15

cdr3_aa: CASSPTGELYEQYF
j_call: TRBJ2-7
v_call: TRBV5-3
d_call: TRBD1
cdr3_length: 14